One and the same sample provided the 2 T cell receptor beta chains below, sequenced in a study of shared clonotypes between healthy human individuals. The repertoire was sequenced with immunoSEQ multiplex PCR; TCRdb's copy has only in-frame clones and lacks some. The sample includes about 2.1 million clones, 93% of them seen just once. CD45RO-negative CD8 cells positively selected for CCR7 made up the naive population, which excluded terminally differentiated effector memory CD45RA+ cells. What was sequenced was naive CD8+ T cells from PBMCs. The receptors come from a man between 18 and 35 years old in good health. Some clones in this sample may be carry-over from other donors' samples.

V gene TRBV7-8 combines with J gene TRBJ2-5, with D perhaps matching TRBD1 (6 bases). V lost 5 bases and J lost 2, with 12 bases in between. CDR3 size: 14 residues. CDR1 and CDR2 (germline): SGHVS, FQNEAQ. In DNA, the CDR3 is TGTGCCAGCAGCAAACGGACAGTACAAGAGACCCAGTACTTC. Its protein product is CASSKRTVQETQYF. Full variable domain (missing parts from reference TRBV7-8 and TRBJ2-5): GAGVSQSPRYKVAKRGQDVALRCDPISGHVSLFWYQQALGQGPEFLTYFQNEAQLDKSGLPSDRFFAERPEGSVSTLKIQRTQQEDSAVYLCASSKRTVQETQYFGPGTRLLVL.

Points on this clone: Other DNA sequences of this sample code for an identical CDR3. The CDR3 protein is CASSLSFSYEQYF. The CDR3 DNA follows: TGTGCCAGCAGTTTATCGTTCTCCTACGAGCAGTACTTC. The rearrangement uses TRBV27 and TRBJ2-7; unclear D gene. The germline CDR1 and CDR2 sequences are MNHEY and SMNVEV (reference sequence). The CDR3 contains 13 residues. Trimming stripped 0 bases from V and 0 bases from J, with 3 bases between.